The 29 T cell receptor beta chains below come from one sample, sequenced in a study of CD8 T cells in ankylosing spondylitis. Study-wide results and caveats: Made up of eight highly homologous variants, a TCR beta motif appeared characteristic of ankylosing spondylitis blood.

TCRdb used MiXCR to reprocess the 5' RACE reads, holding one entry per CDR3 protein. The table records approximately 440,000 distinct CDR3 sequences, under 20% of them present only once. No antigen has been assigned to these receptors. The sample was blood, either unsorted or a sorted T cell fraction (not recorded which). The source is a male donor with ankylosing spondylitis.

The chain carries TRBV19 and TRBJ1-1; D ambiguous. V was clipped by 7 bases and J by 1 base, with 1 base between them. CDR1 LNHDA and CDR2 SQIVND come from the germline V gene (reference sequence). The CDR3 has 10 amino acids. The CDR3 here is CASKNTEAFF. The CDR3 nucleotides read TGTGCCAGTAAGAACACTGAAGCTTTCTTT.

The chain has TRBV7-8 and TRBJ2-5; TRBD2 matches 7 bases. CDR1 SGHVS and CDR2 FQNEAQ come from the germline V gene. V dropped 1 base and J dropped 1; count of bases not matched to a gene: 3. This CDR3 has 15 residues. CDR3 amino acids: CASSLVGGGQETQYF. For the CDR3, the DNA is TGTGCCAGCAGCTTAGTGGGCGGGGGCCAAGAGACCCAGTACTTC.

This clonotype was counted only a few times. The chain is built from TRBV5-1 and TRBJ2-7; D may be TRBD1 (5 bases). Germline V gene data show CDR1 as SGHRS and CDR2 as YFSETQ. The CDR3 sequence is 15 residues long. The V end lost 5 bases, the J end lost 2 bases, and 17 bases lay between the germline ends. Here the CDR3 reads CASSQEGDSAYEQYF. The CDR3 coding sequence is TGCGCCAGCAGTCAAGAAGGAGACAGCGCCTACGAGCAGTACTTC.

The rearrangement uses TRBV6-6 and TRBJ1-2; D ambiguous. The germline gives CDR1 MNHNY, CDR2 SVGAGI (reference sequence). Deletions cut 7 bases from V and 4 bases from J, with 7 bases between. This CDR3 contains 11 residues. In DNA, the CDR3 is TGTGCCAGCACCGGGATCTATGGCTACACCTTC. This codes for CASTGIYGYTF.

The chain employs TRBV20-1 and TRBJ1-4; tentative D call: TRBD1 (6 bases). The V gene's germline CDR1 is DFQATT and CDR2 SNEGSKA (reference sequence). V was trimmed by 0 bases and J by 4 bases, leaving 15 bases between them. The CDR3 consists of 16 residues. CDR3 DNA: TGCAGTGCTAGAGATGAAGGACAGCCAATTAATGAAAAACTGTTTTTT. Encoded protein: CSARDEGQPINEKLFF.

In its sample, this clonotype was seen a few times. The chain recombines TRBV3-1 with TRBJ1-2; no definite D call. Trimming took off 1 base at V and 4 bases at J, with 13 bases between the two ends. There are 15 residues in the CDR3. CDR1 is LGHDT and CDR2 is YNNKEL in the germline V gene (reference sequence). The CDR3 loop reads CASSQGGGMSYGYTF. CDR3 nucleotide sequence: TGTGCCAGCAGCCAAGGCGGCGGGATGTCCTATGGCTACACCTTC.

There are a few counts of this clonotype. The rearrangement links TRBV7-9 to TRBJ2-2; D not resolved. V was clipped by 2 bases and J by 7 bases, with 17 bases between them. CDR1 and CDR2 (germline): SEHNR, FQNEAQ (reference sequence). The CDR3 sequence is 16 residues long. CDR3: CASSLRGSPFNGELFF. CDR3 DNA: TGTGCCAGCAGCTTAAGAGGCAGCCCATTCAACGGGGAGCTGTTTTTT. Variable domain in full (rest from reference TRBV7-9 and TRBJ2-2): DTGVSQNPRHKITKRGQNVTFRCDPISEHNRLYWYRQTLGQGPEFLTYFQNEAQLEKSRLLSDRFSAERPKGSFSTLEIQRTEQGDSAMYLCASSLRGSPFNGELFFGEGSRLTVL.

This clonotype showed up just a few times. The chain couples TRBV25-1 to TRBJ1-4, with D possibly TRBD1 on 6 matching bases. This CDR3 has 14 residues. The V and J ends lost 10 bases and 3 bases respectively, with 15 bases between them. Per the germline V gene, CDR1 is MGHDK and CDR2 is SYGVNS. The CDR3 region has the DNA TGTGCCAACCGAAGGGGGAGCGCTAATGAAAAACTGTTTTTT. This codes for CANRRGSANEKLFF. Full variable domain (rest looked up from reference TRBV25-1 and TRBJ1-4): EADIYQTPRYLVIGTGKKITLECSQTMGHDKMYWYQQDPGMELHLIHYSYGVNSTEKGDLSSESTVSRIRTEHFPLTLESARPSHTSQYLCANRRGSANEKLFFGSGTQLSVL.

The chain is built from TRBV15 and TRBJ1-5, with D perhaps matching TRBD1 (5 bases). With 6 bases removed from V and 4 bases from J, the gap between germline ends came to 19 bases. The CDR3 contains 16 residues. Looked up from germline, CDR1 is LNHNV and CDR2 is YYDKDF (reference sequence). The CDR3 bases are TGTGCCACCAGTACTACAGGCGGCCCGGGTAATCAGCCCCAGCATTTT. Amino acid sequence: CATSTTGGPGNQPQHF.

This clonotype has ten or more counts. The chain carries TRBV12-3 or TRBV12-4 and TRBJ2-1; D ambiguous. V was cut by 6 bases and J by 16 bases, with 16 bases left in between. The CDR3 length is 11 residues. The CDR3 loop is CASRISQALFF. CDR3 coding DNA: TGTGCCAGCAGAATCTCTCAGGCGCTATTCTTC.

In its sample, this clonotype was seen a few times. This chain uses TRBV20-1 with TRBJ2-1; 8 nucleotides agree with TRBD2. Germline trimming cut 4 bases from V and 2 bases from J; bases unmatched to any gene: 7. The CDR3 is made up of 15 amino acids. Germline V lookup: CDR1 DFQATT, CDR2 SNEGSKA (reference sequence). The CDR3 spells CSAINSGKTYNEQFF. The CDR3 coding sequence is TGCAGTGCTATAAATAGCGGGAAGACCTACAATGAGCAGTTCTTC.

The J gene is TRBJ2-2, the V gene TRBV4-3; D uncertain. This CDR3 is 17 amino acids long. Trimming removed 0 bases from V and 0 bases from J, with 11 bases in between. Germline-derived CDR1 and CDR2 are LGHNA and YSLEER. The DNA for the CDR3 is TGCGCCAGCAGCCAAGATTTCGGAGTCGCGAACACCGGGGAGCTGTTTTTT. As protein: CASSQDFGVANTGELFF.

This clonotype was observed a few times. The DNA for the CDR3 is TGCAGCGTTGAATTGGGCGGGAGCTTTTCCAATGAGCAGTTCTTC. Amino acids: CSVELGGSFSNEQFF. The chain is built from TRBV29-1 and TRBJ2-1; 7 bases are shared with TRBD2. V shed 2 bases and J 6 bases; nucleotides not matched to a gene: 10. The CDR3 has 15 amino acids. Germline-derived CDR1 and CDR2 are SQVTM and ANQGSEA.

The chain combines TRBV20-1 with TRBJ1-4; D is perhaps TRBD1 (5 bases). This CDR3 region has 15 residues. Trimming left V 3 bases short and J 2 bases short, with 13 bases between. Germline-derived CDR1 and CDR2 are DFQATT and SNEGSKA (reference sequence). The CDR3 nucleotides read TGCAGTGCTAGTAATCAGGGCGCCACTAATGAAAAACTGTTTTTT. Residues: CSASNQGATNEKLFF.

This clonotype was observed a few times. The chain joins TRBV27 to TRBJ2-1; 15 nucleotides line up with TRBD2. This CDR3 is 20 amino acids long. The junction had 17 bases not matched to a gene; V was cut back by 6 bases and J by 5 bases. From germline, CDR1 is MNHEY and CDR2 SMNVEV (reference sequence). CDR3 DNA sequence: TGTGCCAGCAGGTTTAGGTTGGGACTAGCGGGAGGCCACCCCAACAATGAGCAGTTCTTC. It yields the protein CASRFRLGLAGGHPNNEQFF.

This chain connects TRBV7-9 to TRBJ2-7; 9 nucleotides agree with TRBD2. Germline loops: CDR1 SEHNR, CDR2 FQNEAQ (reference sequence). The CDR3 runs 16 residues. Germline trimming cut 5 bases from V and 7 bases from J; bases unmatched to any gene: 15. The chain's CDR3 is CASSRYYSGSRVEQYF. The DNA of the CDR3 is TGTGCCAGCAGCCGTTACTATAGCGGGAGTAGAGTAGAGCAGTACTTC.

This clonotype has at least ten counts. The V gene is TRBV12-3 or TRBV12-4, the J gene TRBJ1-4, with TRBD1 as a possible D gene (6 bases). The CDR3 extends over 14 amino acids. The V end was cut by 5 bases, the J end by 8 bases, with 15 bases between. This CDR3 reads CASSPGGLREKLFF. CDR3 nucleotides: TGTGCCAGCAGTCCGGGGGGGCTGAGGGAAAAACTGTTTTTT.

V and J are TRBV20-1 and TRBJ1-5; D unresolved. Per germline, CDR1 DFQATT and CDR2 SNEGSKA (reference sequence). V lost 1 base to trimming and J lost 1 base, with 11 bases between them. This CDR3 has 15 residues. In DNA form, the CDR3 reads TGCAGTGCTAGAGCTCGCGGGAAGAGCAATCAGCCCCAGCATTTT. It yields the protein CSARARGKSNQPQHF.

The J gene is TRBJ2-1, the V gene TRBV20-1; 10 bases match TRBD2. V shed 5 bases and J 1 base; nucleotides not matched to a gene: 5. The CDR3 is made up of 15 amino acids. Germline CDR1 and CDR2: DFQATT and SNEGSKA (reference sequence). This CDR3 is CSALPSGSSYNEQFF. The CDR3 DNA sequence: TGCAGTGCTCTGCCTAGCGGGAGTTCCTACAATGAGCAGTTCTTC.

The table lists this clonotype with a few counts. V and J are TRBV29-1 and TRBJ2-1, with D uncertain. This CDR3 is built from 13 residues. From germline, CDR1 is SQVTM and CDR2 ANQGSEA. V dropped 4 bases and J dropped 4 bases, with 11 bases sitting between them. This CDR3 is CSVVFSGYNEQFF. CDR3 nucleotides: TGCAGCGTTGTTTTTTCCGGTTACAATGAGCAGTTCTTC.

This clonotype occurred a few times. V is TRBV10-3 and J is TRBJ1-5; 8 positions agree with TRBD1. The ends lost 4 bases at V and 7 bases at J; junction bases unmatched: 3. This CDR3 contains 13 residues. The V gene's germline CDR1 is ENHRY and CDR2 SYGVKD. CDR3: CAISGTGKQPQHF. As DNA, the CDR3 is TGTGCCATCAGTGGGACAGGGAAGCAGCCCCAGCATTTT.

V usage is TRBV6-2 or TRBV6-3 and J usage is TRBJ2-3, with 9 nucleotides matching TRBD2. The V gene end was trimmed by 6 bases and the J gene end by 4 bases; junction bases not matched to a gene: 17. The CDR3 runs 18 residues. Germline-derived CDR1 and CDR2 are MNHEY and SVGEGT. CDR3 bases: TGTGCCAGCAGGAGTTACTTCCTAGCGGGAAAGAATGCAGATACGCAGTATTTT. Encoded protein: CASRSYFLAGKNADTQYF.

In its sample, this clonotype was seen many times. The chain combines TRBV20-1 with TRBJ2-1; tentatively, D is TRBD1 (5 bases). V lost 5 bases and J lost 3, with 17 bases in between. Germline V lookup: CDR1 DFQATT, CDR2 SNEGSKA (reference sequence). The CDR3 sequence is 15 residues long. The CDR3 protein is CSASVPRGSYNEQFF. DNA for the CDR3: TGCAGTGCTTCAGTTCCAAGGGGCAGCTACAATGAGCAGTTCTTC.

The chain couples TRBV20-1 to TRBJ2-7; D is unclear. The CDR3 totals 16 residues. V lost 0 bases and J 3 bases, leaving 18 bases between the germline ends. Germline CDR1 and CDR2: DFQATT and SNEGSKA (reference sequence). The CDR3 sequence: CSARDGLRGRDYEQYF. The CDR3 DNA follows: TGCAGTGCTAGAGATGGCCTGCGCGGACGCGACTACGAGCAGTACTTC.

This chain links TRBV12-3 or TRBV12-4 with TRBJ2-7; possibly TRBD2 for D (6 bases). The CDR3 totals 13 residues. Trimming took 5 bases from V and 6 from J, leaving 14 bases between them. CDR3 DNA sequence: TGTGCCAGCAGTCCCGGGGGAGCCATCGAGCAGTACTTC. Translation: CASSPGGAIEQYF.

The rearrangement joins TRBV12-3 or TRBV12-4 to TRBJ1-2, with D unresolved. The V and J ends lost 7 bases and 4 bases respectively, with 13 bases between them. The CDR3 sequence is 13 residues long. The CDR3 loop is CASTPGRAYGYTF. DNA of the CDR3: TGTGCCAGCACCCCCGGGCGGGCCTATGGCTACACCTTC.

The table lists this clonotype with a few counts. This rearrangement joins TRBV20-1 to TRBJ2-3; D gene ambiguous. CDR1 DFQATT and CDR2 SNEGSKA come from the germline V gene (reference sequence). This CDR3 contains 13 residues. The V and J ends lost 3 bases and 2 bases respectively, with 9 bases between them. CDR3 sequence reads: CSASLSDTDTQYF. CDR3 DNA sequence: TGCAGTGCTAGTCTCTCGGACACAGATACGCAGTATTTT.

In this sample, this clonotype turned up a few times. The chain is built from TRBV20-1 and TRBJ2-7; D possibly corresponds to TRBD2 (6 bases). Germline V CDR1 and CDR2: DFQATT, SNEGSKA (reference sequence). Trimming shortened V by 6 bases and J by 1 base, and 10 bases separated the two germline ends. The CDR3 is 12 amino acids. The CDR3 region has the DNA TGCAGTGCCCAGACTAGTTCCTACGAGCAGTACTTC. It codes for CSAQTSSYEQYF.

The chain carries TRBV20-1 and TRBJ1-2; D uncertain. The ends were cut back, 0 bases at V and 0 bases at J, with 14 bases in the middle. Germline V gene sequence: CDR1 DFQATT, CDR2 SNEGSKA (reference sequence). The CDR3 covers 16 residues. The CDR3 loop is CSARDPQAGANYGYTF. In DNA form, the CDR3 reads TGCAGTGCTAGAGATCCGCAGGCCGGGGCTAACTATGGCTACACCTTC.